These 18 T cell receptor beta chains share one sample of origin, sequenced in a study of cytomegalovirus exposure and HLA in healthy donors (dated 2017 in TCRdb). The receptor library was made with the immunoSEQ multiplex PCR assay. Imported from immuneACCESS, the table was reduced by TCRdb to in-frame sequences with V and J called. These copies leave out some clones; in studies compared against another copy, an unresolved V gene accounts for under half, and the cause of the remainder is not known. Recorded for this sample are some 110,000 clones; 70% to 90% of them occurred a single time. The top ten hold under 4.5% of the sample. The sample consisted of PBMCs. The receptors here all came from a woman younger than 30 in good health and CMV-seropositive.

The CDR3 here is CASSTLRNRGPSNEQFF. The CDR3 bases are TGTGCCAGCAGCACCTTGCGTAACAGGGGCCCCAGCAATGAGCAGTTCTTC. V gene TRBV5-6 combines with J gene TRBJ2-1; 7 bases are a match to TRBD1. The CDR3 has 17 amino acids. J gave up 6 bases and V 4 bases, and 16 bases lay outside the gene matches. The germline V gene has CDR1 SGHDT and CDR2 YYEEEE.

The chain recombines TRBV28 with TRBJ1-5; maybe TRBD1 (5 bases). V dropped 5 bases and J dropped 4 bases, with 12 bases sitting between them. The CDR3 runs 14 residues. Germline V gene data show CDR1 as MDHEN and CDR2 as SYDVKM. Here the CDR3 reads CASSPRDFNQPQHF. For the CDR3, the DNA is TGTGCCAGCAGTCCCCGGGACTTTAATCAGCCCCAGCATTTT.

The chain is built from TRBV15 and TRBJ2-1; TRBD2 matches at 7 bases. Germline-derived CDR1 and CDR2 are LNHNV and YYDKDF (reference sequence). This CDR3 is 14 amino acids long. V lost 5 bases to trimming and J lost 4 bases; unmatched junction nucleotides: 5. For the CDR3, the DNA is TGTGCCACCAGCTCCCGGGACTATTACAATGAGCAGTTCTTC. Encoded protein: CATSSRDYYNEQFF. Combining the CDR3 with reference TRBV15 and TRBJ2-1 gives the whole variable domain DAMVIQNPRYQVTQFGKPVTLSCSQTLNHNVMYWYQQKSSQAPKLLFHYYDKDFNNEADTPDNFQSRRPNTSFCFLDIRSPGLGDTAMYLCATSSRDYYNEQFFGPGTRLTVL.

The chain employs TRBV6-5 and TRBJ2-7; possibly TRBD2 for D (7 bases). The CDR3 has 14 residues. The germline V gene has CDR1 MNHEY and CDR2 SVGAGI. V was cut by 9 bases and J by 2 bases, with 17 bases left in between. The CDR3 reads CASRGGGRAYEQYF. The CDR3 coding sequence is TGTGCCAGTCGAGGGGGGGGCCGCGCCTACGAGCAGTACTTC.

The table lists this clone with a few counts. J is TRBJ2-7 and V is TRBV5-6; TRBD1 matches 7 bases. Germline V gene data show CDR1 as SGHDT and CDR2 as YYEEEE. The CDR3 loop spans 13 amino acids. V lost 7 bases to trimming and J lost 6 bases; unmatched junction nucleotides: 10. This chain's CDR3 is CASSIQGTGEQYF. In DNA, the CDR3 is TGTGCCAGCTCCATACAGGGGACGGGCGAGCAGTACTTC.

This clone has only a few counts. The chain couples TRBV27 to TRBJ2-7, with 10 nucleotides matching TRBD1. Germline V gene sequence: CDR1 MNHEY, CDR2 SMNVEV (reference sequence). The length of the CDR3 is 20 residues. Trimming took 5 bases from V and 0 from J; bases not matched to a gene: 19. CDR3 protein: CASSSLSGTGDLRSSYEQYF. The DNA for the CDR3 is TGTGCCAGCAGTAGCCTCTCGGGGACAGGGGACTTAAGGAGCTCCTACGAGCAGTACTTC.

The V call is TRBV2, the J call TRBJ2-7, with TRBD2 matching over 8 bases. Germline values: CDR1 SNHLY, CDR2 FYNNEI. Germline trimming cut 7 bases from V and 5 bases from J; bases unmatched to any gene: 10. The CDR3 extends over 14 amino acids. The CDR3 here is CASTLRGGDNEQYF. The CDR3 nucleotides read TGTGCCAGCACCCTCCGGGGGGGAGATAACGAGCAGTACTTC. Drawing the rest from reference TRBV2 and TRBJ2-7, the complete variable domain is EPEVTQTPSHQVTQMGQEVILRCVPISNHLYFYWYRQILGQKVEFLVSFYNNEISEKSEIFDDQFSVERPDGSNFTLKIRSTKLEDSAMYFCASTLRGGDNEQYFGPGTRLTVT.

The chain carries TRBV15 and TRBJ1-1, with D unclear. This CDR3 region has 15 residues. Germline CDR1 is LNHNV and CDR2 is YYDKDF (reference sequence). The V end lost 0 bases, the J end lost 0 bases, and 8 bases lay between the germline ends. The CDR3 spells CATSRDQAMNTEAFF. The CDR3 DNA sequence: TGTGCCACCAGCAGAGATCAGGCCATGAACACTGAAGCTTTCTTT.

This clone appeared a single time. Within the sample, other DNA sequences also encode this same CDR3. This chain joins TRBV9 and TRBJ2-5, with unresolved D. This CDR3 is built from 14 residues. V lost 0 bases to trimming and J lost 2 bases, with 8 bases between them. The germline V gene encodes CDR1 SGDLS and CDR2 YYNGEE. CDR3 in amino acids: CASSVVGGQETQYF. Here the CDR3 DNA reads TGTGCCAGCAGCGTAGTAGGCGGACAAGAGACCCAGTACTTC.

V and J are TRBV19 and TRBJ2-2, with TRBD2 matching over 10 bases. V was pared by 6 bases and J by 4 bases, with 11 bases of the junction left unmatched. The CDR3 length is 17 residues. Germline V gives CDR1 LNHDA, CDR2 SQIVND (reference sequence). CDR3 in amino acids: CASSLNQREGLTGELFF. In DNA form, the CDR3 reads TGTGCCAGTAGCCTTAACCAGCGGGAGGGCCTCACCGGGGAGCTGTTTTTT.

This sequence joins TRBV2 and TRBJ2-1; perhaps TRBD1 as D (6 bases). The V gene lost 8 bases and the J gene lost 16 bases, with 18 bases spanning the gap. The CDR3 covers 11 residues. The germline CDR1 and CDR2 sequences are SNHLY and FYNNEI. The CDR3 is CASSSRDKRFF. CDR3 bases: TGTGCCAGCTCCTCCCGGGACAAAAGATTCTTC.

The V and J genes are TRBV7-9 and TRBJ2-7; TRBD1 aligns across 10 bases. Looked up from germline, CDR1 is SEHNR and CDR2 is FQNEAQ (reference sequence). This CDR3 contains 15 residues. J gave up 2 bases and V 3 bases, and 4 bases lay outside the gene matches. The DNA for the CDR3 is TGTGCCAGCAGCTTGGAGGGACAGGGGCCCTACGAGCAGTACTTC. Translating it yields CASSLEGQGPYEQYF. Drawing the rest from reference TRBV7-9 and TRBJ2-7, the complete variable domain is DTGVSQNPRHKITKRGQNVTFRCDPISEHNRLYWYRQTLGQGPEFLTYFQNEAQLEKSRLLSDRFSAERPKGSFSTLEIQRTEQGDSAMYLCASSLEGQGPYEQYFGPGTRLTVT.

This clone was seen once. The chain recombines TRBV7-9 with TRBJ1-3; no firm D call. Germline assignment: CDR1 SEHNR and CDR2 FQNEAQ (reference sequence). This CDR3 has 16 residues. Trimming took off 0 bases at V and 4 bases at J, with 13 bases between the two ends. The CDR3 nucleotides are TGTGCCAGCAGCTTAGCGGAGGGTATGGGAGGAAACACCATATATTTT. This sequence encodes CASSLAEGMGGNTIYF.

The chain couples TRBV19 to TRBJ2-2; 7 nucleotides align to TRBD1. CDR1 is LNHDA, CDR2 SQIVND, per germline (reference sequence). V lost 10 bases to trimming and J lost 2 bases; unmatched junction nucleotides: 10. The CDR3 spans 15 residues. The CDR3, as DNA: TGTGCCACCCAGACAGGGAGCAAAAACACCGGGGAGCTGTTTTTT. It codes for CATQTGSKNTGELFF.

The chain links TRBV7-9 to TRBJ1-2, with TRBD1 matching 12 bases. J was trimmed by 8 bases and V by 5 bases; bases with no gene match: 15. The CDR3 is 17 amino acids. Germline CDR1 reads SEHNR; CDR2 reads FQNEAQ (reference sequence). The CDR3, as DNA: TGTGCCAGCAGCACCCCTTACCGGGACAGGGGGCAAAAAGGCTACACCTTC. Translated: CASSTPYRDRGQKGYTF.

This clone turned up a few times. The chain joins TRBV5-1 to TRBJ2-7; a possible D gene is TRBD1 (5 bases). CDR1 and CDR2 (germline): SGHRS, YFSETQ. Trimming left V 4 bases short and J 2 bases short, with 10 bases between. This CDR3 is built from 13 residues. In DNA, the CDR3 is TGCGCCAGCAGCCTGGAAGGGGCCTACGAGCAGTACTTC. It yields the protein CASSLEGAYEQYF.

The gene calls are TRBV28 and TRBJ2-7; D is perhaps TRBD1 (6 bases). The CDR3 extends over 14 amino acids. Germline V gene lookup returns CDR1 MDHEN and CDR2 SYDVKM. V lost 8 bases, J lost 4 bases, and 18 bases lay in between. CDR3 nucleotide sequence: TGTGCCAGCGCTCTTACAGGGTCCGATTACGAGCAGTACTTC. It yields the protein CASALTGSDYEQYF.

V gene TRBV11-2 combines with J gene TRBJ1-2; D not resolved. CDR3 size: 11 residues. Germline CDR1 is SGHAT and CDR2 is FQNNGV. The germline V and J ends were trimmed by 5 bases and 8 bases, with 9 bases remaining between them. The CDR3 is CASSPGLGYTF. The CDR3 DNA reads TGTGCCAGCAGCCCCGGACTCGGCTACACCTTC.